The source of this TCR beta chain is a study of T cell responses to AZD1222 COVID-19 vaccine. Doses given second, at about 4 or about 12 weeks, were pooled. The study, taken as a whole, reports: Clonal diversity may have been underestimated in mostly white British donors.

As concerns this clone: Its target is not known.

Sequencing used immunoSEQ multiplex PCR; TCRdb keeps in-frame clones, though not all of them. The sample shows 130,000 to 150,000 clones, approximately 89% of them seen only once. Germline values: CDR1 KGHSH, CDR2 LQKENI. CDR3 length: 16 amino acids. V lost 1 base, J lost 2 bases, and 4 bases stayed unmatched. Sequences were derived from peripheral blood, sampled 28 days after the second AZD1222 dose. This TCR derives from an adult who received the AZD1222 COVID-19 vaccine. The chain couples TRBV18 to TRBJ2-5, with TRBD2 matching 10 bases. The CDR3 bases are TGTGCCAGCTCACCACGTCCTAGCGGGGGACAAGAGACCCAGTACTTC. This encodes CASSPRPSGGQETQYF.